These 13 T cell receptor beta chains share one sample of origin, sequenced in a study of blood T cells in healthy people across ages. For the second PCR, which ran for 7 to 11 cycles, a sample-barcoded 5' primer and a J-beta primer mix were used. TCRdb independently ran MiXCR on the 5' RACE reads; one entry per CDR3 protein. The data hold approximately 680,000 distinct CDR3 sequences, with 32% observed a single time. Sequenced: blood. Every receptor here comes from a woman older than 75 in good health.

This clonotype was counted only a few times. The chain uses TRBV2 and TRBJ2-2, with D unclear. V was shortened by 0 bases and J by 7 bases, with 9 bases between the two germline ends. In germline, CDR1 is SNHLY, CDR2 FYNNEI. The CDR3 runs 14 residues. The CDR3 DNA is TGTGCCAGCAGTGAAGCCAGGATGGACGGGGAGCTGTTTTTT. Protein product: CASSEARMDGELFF.

Many counts were recorded for this clonotype. The genes are TRBV7-2 and TRBJ1-1; TRBD1 matches 7 bases. CDR1 and CDR2 from the germline V gene are SGHTA and FQGNSA. The length of the CDR3 is 14 residues. The J segment lost 2 bases and the V segment lost 6 bases, leaving 6 bases of the junction unmatched. CDR3: CASSFRQGNTEAFF. Here the CDR3 DNA reads TGTGCCAGCAGTTTTAGACAGGGAAACACTGAAGCTTTCTTT.

This clonotype was seen repeatedly, ten times or more. This chain links TRBV10-3 with TRBJ2-1; the D gene is possibly TRBD2 (6 bases). Germline V gene data show CDR1 as ENHRY and CDR2 as SYGVKD. The germline V and J ends were trimmed by 7 bases and 7 bases, with 20 bases remaining between them. The CDR3 sequence is 15 residues long. CDR3 sequence reads: CAITRDFRTGNEQFF. CDR3 nucleotide sequence: TGTGCCATCACCAGGGACTTTAGAACGGGTAATGAGCAGTTCTTC.

The genes are TRBV5-5 and TRBJ2-1, with TRBD1 identical over 9 bases. The CDR3 is 17 amino acids. The ends lost 4 bases at V and 5 bases at J; junction bases unmatched: 13. Germline V gene data show CDR1 as SGHKS and CDR2 as YYEKEE (reference sequence). The CDR3 nucleotides read TGTGCCAGCAGCCTGGGACAGGGAAGATGGGAGGACAATGAGCAGTTCTTC. Protein product: CASSLGQGRWEDNEQFF.

The sample holds many counts of this clonotype. The rearrangement uses TRBV7-8 and TRBJ2-4; D possibly matches TRBD1 or TRBD2 (5 bases each). Deletions cut 4 bases from V and 6 bases from J, with 13 bases between. The germline CDR1 and CDR2 sequences are SGHVS and FQNEAQ. There are 14 residues in the CDR3. CDR3 sequence: CASSWGIFGNIQYF. In nucleotides, the CDR3 is TGTGCCAGCAGCTGGGGGATCTTTGGAAACATTCAGTACTTC.

Note on this clonotype: Its ends do not fully match the called genes, so a read error is possible. This sequence joins TRBV12-3 or TRBV12-4 and TRBJ1-1, with a weak D call TRBD1 (6 bases). The CDR3 extends over 15 amino acids. CDR3 bases: TGTGCCGGCAGTTGGGGGCTATCCCGATACACTGAAGCTTTCTTT. Translation gives CAGSWGLSRYTEAFF.

This clonotype came up many times. The rearrangement joins TRBV28 to TRBJ2-3; tentatively, D is TRBD1 (5 bases). V gave up 3 bases and J gave up 2 bases, with 12 bases separating them. Germline V gene sequence: CDR1 MDHEN, CDR2 SYDVKM. The CDR3 has 15 amino acids. The CDR3 DNA reads TGTGCCAGCAGTTTGATCCAGGGCTACACAGATACGCAGTATTTT. It translates to CASSLIQGYTDTQYF.

The genes are TRBV20-1 and TRBJ2-1; 7 bases are shared with TRBD2. CDR3 size: 14 residues. Germline V gene lookup returns CDR1 DFQATT and CDR2 SNEGSKA (reference sequence). The CDR3 region has the DNA TGCAGCGTTCCCCCCCGCGCGGGGGACAATGAGCAGTTCTTC. Protein product: CSVPPRAGDNEQFF.

This clonotype was seen more than once but under ten times. The chain carries TRBV9 and TRBJ1-2; tentative D call: TRBD1 (5 bases). Trimming took 4 bases from V and 4 from J, leaving 11 bases between them. Germline assignment: CDR1 SGDLS and CDR2 YYNGEE. The CDR3 is made up of 13 amino acids. The CDR3 sequence is CASSPRVGYGYTF. For the CDR3, the DNA is TGTGCCAGCAGCCCCAGGGTCGGCTATGGCTACACCTTC. The full variable domain, in which reference TRBV9 and TRBJ1-2 provide the parts outside the CDR3, is DSGVTQTPKHLITATGQRVTLRCSPRSGDLSVYWYQQSLDQGLQFLIQYYNGEERAKGNILERFSAQQFPDLHSELNLSSLELGDSALYFCASSPRVGYGYTFGSGTRLTVV.

V usage is TRBV4-3 and J usage is TRBJ1-2; D uncertain. V lost 0 bases to trimming and J lost 0 bases, with 11 bases between them. The CDR3 has 16 residues. Per the germline V gene, CDR1 is LGHNA and CDR2 is YSLEER. CDR3 in DNA: TGCGCCAGCAGCCAAGATTGGTACGGAACTAACTATGGCTACACCTTC. This codes for CASSQDWYGTNYGYTF.

The chain carries TRBV3-1 and TRBJ2-6; TRBD2 matches at 11 bases. The germline gives CDR1 LGHDT, CDR2 YNNKEL (reference sequence). The CDR3 consists of 18 residues. With 6 bases clipped from V and 4 bases from J, the junction kept 11 bases outside the gene matches. The CDR3 sequence is CASRGVSGGATGANVLTF. The CDR3 bases are TGTGCCAGCAGAGGGGTTAGCGGGGGGGCCACCGGGGCCAACGTCCTGACTTTC.

V usage is TRBV9 and J usage is TRBJ1-2; tentative D call: TRBD1 (5 bases). This CDR3 is 14 amino acids long. V was trimmed by 5 bases and J by 1 base, leaving 12 bases between them. CDR1 is SGDLS and CDR2 is YYNGEE in the germline V gene. CDR3 bases: TGTGCCAGCAGTTTGACAGCCAATAACTATGGCTACACCTTC. This gives the protein CASSLTANNYGYTF.

This clonotype was observed many times. The junction and the germline gene differ at one end; a read error may be behind it. V gene TRBV12-3 or TRBV12-4 combines with J gene TRBJ2-1; perhaps TRBD2 as D (5 bases). The CDR3 contains 15 residues. CDR3 loop: CASSLANTAYNEQFF. DNA for the CDR3: TGTGCCAGCAGTCTAGCCAACACCGCCTACAATGAGCAGTTCTTC.